Described below is a single T cell receptor (beta chain) sequence and its context. This clone's antigen is unknown. One base away there is no much larger clone; base qualities are not given. The data derive from a study of T-cell memory formation after mild COVID-19 (dated by TCRdb to the early 2020s). Background for the entire study: TCR sequence clusters from the two donors were found to be largely donor specific. In a couple of donors, T-cell clones that expanded and contracted after mild COVID-19 were followed by sequencing TCRalpha and TCRbeta repertoires longitudinally. Two young, previously healthy adult volunteers, one female and one male, were included in the cohort.

Reads for this sample came from an Illumina NovaSeq 6000. TCRalpha and TCRbeta cDNA libraries were constructed by 5'RACE with constant-segment primers, with sample barcodes and unique molecular identifiers being introduced. RNA was extracted from every sample with Trizol reagent. The libraries were amplified in two PCR steps, and the second step added a second sample barcode and Illumina TruSeq adapters. Sequencing of the libraries was done on an Illumina NovaSeq, producing 2 x 150 bp paired-end reads. The published analysis was carried out like this. The reads were demultiplexed and collapsed into UMI-guided consensus sequences using migec v1.2.7. Using mixcr v2.1.11, the UMI consensuses were aligned to TRA and TRB V and J templates and assembled into clonotypes. Clonotypes were classified as expanded or contracted when called significant by both edgeR and NoisET, with noise models trained on biological replicates. For edgeR calls, the thresholds were a false discovery rate-adjusted p below 0.01 and a log2 fold-change of 1. As an exploratory analysis of dynamics, max-normalized trajectories of the 1000 most abundant clonotypes were examined by PCA with hierarchical clustering. Separately sequenced CD4+ and CD8+ repertoires were used to assign the CD4 or CD8 phenotype of responding clones. TCRdb reworked the public reads: Q25 trimming with fastp, MiXCR clone assembly, productive beta chains retained. Identical CDR3 proteins give one entry, which carries the most common genes and DNA. For this entry, the V and J calls and clone size follow TCRdb and not the study's own pipeline. The sample profile shows 140,000 or so distinct CDR3 sequences; less than 20% of them were found once. The leading ten clones occupy 2% to 2.5% of the sample.

The CDR3 spans 15 residues, from the cysteine through the phenylalanine. Left in the record is the CDR3 DNA by itself, 45 bases read in frame from the first base. V and J are trimmed by 1 base and 5 bases, and the gene matches miss 5 bases of the junction. The germline V gene gives CDR1 as SGHVS and CDR2 as FQNEAQ. Paper-wide results and their limitations: Only a couple of mild cases were covered by the study, and larger cohorts that include severe cases with pre-infection samples were considered necessary. Balanced CD4/CD8 phenotypes were observed for clones contracting from day 15 to 85, whereas a bias towards CD4+ was observed for a second wave of clones expanding from day 15 to 37. Contracting CD4+ clones turned up mainly in the CM and EM memory subsets, whereas EMRA was where CD8+ clones were enriched. The detection of some responding clones in pre-infection memory suggests that pre-existing cross-reactive memory T cells joined the SARS-CoV-2 response. Whether the second-wave clones peaking on day 37 were SARS-CoV-2 specific was not confirmed.

Ficoll-Paque density gradient centrifugation was used to isolate PBMCs. Sequences were obtained from PBMCs or a T cell subset sorted from them (not recorded which). The source of this sequence is an adult woman who had mild COVID-19 (a few samples of this study predate the infection). The sample titles of this study are shuffled in the database, so cell type and time point are left out; the donor was told from shared clones. This sequence uses TRBV7-8 and TRBJ2-1; 7 nucleotides in the junction match TRBD2. The bases read TGTGCCAGCAGCTTAGAGACTAGCAGGAACAATGAGCAGTTCTTC. This sequence encodes CASSLETSRNNEQFF. Here the CDR3 is joined to the reference TRBV7-8 and TRBJ2-1 genes, and the full variable domain is: GAGVSQSPRYKVAKRGQDVALRCDPISGHVSLFWYQQALGQGPEFLTYFQNEAQLDKSGLPSDRFFAERPEGSVSTLKIQRTQQEDSAVYLCASSLETSRNNEQFFGPGTRLTVL.